This note documents a single TCR beta chain sequence. Its antigen is not known. This specimen comes from a study of vaccination effects on CD4 cells after COVID-19. With the ViraFEST assay, the study expanded antigen-specific CD4+ T cells using viral peptide pools, then sequenced them. Cells that had been cultured for nine to eleven days were the source of isolated CD4+ T cells. The person's infection with SARS-CoV-2, confirmed by PCR, took place between March and December 2020. Sequencing used immunoSEQ multiplex PCR; TCRdb keeps in-frame clones, though not all of them. The table records roughly 26,000 clones, approximately 78% of them present only once. Sample: CD4+ T cells from PBMCs cultured with HCoV-NL63 spike peptides, taken before COVID-19 vaccination. This sequence originates from a human donor who had a prior SARS-CoV-2 infection.

CDR3 residues: CASRKDTGELFF. The CDR3 nucleotides read TGCGCCAGCAGAAAGGACACCGGGGAGCTGTTTTTT. The chain is built from TRBV10-2 and TRBJ2-2; no firm D call. Germline V gene sequence: CDR1 WSHSY, CDR2 SAAADI. This CDR3 region has 12 residues. V lost 6 bases, J lost 3 bases, and 5 bases lay in between.